Presented here are 14 T cell receptor beta chains from one specimen sequenced in a study of breast tumors, draining lymph nodes, adjacent tissues. TCRdb reprocessed the multiplex PCR reads via MiXCR and lists one record per CDR3 protein. The sample lists roughly 110,000 distinct CDR3 sequences, more than 25% occurring once. Axillary draining lymph nodes of breast cancer patients supplied the node samples. The sample was axillary lymph node tissue. The receptors shown here come from a female donor with breast cancer. Some clones in this sample may be carry-over from other donors' samples.

This clonotype was recorded at least ten times. CDR3 coding DNA: TGTGCCAGCAGCTTTAGCGGCCCGCAAGACAATGAGCAGTTCTTC. Protein: CASSFSGPQDNEQFF. This chain joins TRBV7-3 and TRBJ2-1; D may be TRBD2 (6 bases). V shed 3 bases and J shed 5 bases, with 14 bases lying between them. Per the germline V gene, CDR1 is SGHTA and CDR2 is FQGTGA. There are 15 residues in the CDR3.

As regards this clonotype: This may come from a read error, since a much larger clone is one base off. The rearrangement uses TRBV20-1 and TRBJ1-4; no reliable D call. This CDR3 contains 13 residues. The germline V gene encodes CDR1 DFQATT and CDR2 SNEGSKA (reference sequence). CDR3: CSARRGTNETLFF. In DNA form, the CDR3 reads TGCAGTGCTAGGCGGGGAACTAATGAAACACTGTTTTTT.

This clonotype has ten or more counts. V usage is TRBV3-1 and J usage is TRBJ2-7; 7 bases agree with TRBD1. This CDR3 has 15 amino acids. Germline loops: CDR1 LGHDT, CDR2 YNNKEL (reference sequence). V dropped 6 bases and J dropped 5; count of bases not matched to a gene: 13. The CDR3 DNA reads TGTGCCAGCAGACCGACAGGACAGGCAGTCCACGAGCAGTACTTC. Its protein product is CASRPTGQAVHEQYF.

Many counts were recorded for this clonotype. The chain carries TRBV19 and TRBJ2-3; D not certain. This CDR3 contains 16 residues. From germline, CDR1 is LNHDA and CDR2 SQIVND (reference sequence). V was shortened by 5 bases and J by 1 base, with 16 bases between the two germline ends. CDR3 sequence: CASSGQRSVGTDTQYF. In DNA, the CDR3 is TGTGCCAGTAGTGGGCAGCGTTCCGTGGGCACAGATACGCAGTATTTT.

As regards this clonotype: A read error may explain this, as a much larger clone is one base away. Here the CDR3 omits its conserved ending phenylalanine or tryptophan, so a read error is the likely source. The rearrangement links TRBV27 to TRBJ2-7; 9 bases are a match to TRBD2. Germline CDR1 MNHEY, CDR2 SMNVEV (reference sequence). This CDR3 comprises 14 residues. J lost 2 bases, V lost 2 bases, and 1 base had no gene match. CDR3 nucleotides: TGTGCCAGCAGTTTACTAGCGGGGACCTACGAGCAGTACATC. Translation: CASSLLAGTYEQYI.

With regard to this clonotype: It may be a read error: a sequence one base away is much more abundant. The V call is TRBV20-1, the J call TRBJ1-2; TRBD1 might be the D (5 bases). V shed 7 bases and J shed 9 bases, with 12 bases lying between them. Germline-derived CDR1 and CDR2 are DFQATT and SNEGSKA (reference sequence). The CDR3 extends over 10 amino acids. CDR3 loop: CSVSGNRYTF. The DNA for the CDR3 is TGCAGTGTCTCAGGGAATCGCTACACCTTC.

This clonotype was observed a handful of times. A much larger clone lies a single base off, so this may be a read error. J is TRBJ2-7 and V is TRBV6-1; D is undetermined. The V end was cut by 5 bases, the J end by 4 bases, with 12 bases between. This CDR3 spans 13 amino acids. Per germline, CDR1 MNHNS and CDR2 SASEGT. CDR3 region: CASSLHEGYEQYF. CDR3 coding DNA: TGTGCCAGCAGTCTCCACGAAGGTTACGAGCAGTACTTC.

This clonotype was detected ten times or more. The rearrangement joins TRBV20-1 to TRBJ1-6; possibly TRBD1 for D (5 bases). Germline V CDR1 and CDR2: DFQATT, SNEGSKA (reference sequence). V was clipped by 2 bases and J by 6 bases, with 14 bases between them. There are 15 residues in the CDR3. CDR3 sequence reads: CSARIGGAGNSPLHF. CDR3 DNA sequence: TGCAGTGCTAGAATCGGAGGGGCGGGTAATTCACCCCTCCACTTT.

The sample holds many counts of this clonotype. A read error may explain this, as a much larger clone is one base away. The rearrangement uses TRBV5-5 and TRBJ2-7; D is perhaps TRBD2 (6 bases). The CDR3 contains 15 residues. The V end was cut by 1 base, the J end by 3 bases, with 14 bases between. CDR1 is SGHKS and CDR2 is YYEKEE in the germline V gene (reference sequence). The CDR3 is CASSLFFTGSYEQYF. CDR3 coding DNA: TGTGCCAGCAGCTTGTTCTTTACCGGGAGCTACGAGCAGTACTTC.

This clonotype appeared many times. The CDR3 DNA reads TGCAGTGCTTCCGGACCGGGACAGGGAGAAGGGATCTACAATGAGCAGTTCTTC. Protein: CSASGPGQGEGIYNEQFF. This sequence joins TRBV20-1 and TRBJ2-1; 9 bases line up with TRBD1. The germline V gene has CDR1 DFQATT and CDR2 SNEGSKA (reference sequence). This CDR3 has 18 amino acids. Losses at the gene ends were 5 bases for V and 3 bases for J; bases not matched to a gene: 17.

This clonotype was counted many times. The chain uses TRBV12-3 or TRBV12-4 and TRBJ2-1, with 9 positions matching TRBD1. CDR3 length: 13 amino acids. J was trimmed by 10 bases and V by 6 bases; bases with no gene match: 7. This chain's CDR3 is CASSGTGSQEQFF. The DNA of the CDR3 is TGTGCCAGCAGCGGGACAGGGTCTCAGGAGCAGTTCTTC.

This clonotype was counted ten times or more. The chain uses TRBV18 and TRBJ2-1, with D possibly matching TRBD2 (6 bases). Deletions cut 11 bases from V and 6 bases from J, with 17 bases between. Looked up from germline, CDR1 is KGHSH and CDR2 is LQKENI. The CDR3 extends over 13 amino acids. CDR3 sequence reads: CAATEGLLNEQFF. DNA of the CDR3: TGTGCCGCTACCGAGGGACTCCTCAATGAGCAGTTCTTC.

This clonotype has a handful of counts. This clone may be a read error of a much larger clone one base away. The chain links TRBV14 to TRBJ2-1; the D is unclear. This CDR3 comprises 15 residues. Germline loops: CDR1 SGHDN, CDR2 FVKESK. DNA of the CDR3: TGTGCCAGCAGCTTCCGGCCTAGAGGTTCCAATGAGCCGTTCTTC. It encodes CASSFRPRGSNEPFF.

In this sample, this clonotype turned up a few times. J is TRBJ2-1 and V is TRBV27; D is uncertain. V lost 6 bases to trimming and J lost 3 bases, with 18 bases between them. The CDR3 has 16 residues. The germline CDR1 and CDR2 sequences are MNHEY and SMNVEV (reference sequence). CDR3 DNA sequence: TGTGCCAGCAGATTAACACTTCTGACACACTACAATGAGCAGTTCTTC. It encodes CASRLTLLTHYNEQFF.